The sequence of this TCR beta chain was determined in a study of blood T cell repertoires in COVID-19. Study details: Whether acute or convalescent, the COVID-19 samples came from the United States, Italy and Spain. PBMCs, B-cell-depleted T cells, or T cells were the source of the cDNA or gDNA that made up the material.

Profiling relied on immunoSEQ multiplex PCR, and the TCRdb table lists in-frame clones only, not all of them. The data show 200,000 to 250,000 clones, about 80% seen once. The count of this clone is one. The study recruited people aged roughly 18 to 100 years across about two dozen US areas. Cohort 3 recovered donors had two negative PCRs, clearance, or symptom resolution. Germline CDR1 reads SGHDT; CDR2 reads YYEEEE. Trimming left V 1 base short and J 8 bases short, with 15 bases between. The CDR3 sequence is 14 residues long. What was sequenced was PBMCs or T cells enriched from blood (not recorded which). The chain recombines TRBV5-6 with TRBJ1-2; TRBD1 is a possible D gene (5 bases). This TCR was recovered from a man aged 55 to 70 who had recovered from COVID-19. CDR3 sequence (DNA): TGTGCCAGCAGCTTGTTGCGAGGAGGGGCCGGCTACACCTTC. This gives the protein CASSLLRGGAGYTF.